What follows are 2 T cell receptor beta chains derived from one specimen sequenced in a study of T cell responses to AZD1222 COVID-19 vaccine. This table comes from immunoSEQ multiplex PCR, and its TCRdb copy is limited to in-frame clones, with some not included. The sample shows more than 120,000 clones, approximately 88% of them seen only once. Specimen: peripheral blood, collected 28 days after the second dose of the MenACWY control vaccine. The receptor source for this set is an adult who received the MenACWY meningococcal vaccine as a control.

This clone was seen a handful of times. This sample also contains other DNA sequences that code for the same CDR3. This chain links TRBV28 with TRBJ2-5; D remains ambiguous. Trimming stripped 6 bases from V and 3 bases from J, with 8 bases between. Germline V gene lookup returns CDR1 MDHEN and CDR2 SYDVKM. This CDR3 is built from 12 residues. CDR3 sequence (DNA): TGTGCCAGCAGGGCAGGAAAAGAGACCCAGTACTTC. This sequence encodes CASRAGKETQYF.

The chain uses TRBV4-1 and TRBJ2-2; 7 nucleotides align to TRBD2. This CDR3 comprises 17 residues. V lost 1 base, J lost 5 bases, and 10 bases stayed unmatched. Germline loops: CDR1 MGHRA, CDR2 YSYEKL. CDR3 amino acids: CASSQGGLVRFTGELFF. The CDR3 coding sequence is TGCGCCAGCAGCCAAGGCGGACTAGTGAGGTTTACCGGGGAGCTGTTTTTT.